The 15 T cell receptor beta chains in this list originate from one sample, sequenced in a study of T cell clonality in common variable immunodeficiency. Points from the study as a whole: Fewer deletions and N-nucleotide insertions were reportedly seen in common variable immunodeficiency TCR beta sequences.

TCRdb's table, derived via immunoSEQ multiplex PCR, lists solely in-frame clones and lacks some. The sample has some 27,000 clones, none seen only once. Their antigens remain unidentified. Source material: peripheral blood mononuclear cells. These TCRs come from a human donor with common variable immunodeficiency.

As concerns this clone: The read ends 3 residues early relative to the CDR3; the germline J gene fills the gap. The chain uses TRBV18 and TRBJ2-6; D remains unclear. The CDR3 consists of 14 residues. With 5 bases removed from V and 0 bases from J, the gap between germline ends came to 5 bases. Germline CDR1 and CDR2: KGHSH and LQKENI. The covered CDR3 bases are TGTGCCAGCTCATCGTCCTCTGGGGCCAACGTC. It translates to CASSSSSGANV. The CDR3, in full, reads CASSSSSGANVLTF.

This clone was seen many times. The read finishes 3 residues shy of the CDR3 end, and the germline J gene is used to complete it. This chain links TRBV7-3 with TRBJ2-1, with 11 nucleotides matching TRBD1. This CDR3 contains 14 residues. Unmatched junction bases numbered 3, after V lost 4 bases and J lost 7 bases. Germline CDR1 is SGHTA and CDR2 is FQGTGA. The CDR3 reads CASSSDRGRNEQFF. CDR3 DNA, as far as it was read: TGTGCCAGCAGCTCGGACAGGGGGCGGAATGAG.

This clone was seen ten or more times. The CDR3 end is not reached by the read, which stops 3 residues before it; the germline J gene fills it in. The chain couples TRBV7-9 to TRBJ1-2, with 10 nucleotides matching TRBD1. The CDR3 is 14 amino acids. Germline assignment: CDR1 SEHNR and CDR2 FQNEAQ (reference sequence). CDR3 bases read: TGTGCCAGCAGCTGGGGACAGGGGCAAGAAAGC. Translation gives CASSWGQGQES. The CDR3, in full, reads CASSWGQGQESYTF.

Relative to its sample, this clone is medium-sized. The sequenced fragment ends 3 residues before the CDR3 boundary, so the rest is inferred from the germline J gene. The chain combines TRBV18 with TRBJ2-2; D ambiguous. Germline V gene data show CDR1 as KGHSH and CDR2 as LQKENI. The length of the CDR3 is 15 residues. The V gene lost 5 bases and the J gene lost 6 bases, with 16 bases spanning the gap. CDR3 in amino acids: CASSSLPSGPGELFF. Partial CDR3 DNA: TGTGCCAGCTCAAGCTTGCCATCAGGTCCCGGGGAG.

This clone was counted only a few times. From the germline J gene comes the end of the CDR3, since the read stops 3 residues before it. The chain joins TRBV19 to TRBJ2-5, with a weak D call TRBD2 (6 bases). Trimming left V 5 bases short and J 2 bases short, with 21 bases between. The germline gives CDR1 LNHDA, CDR2 SQIVND (reference sequence). The CDR3 length is 17 residues. CDR3 amino acids: CASSPGLPDSVQETQYF. The DNA read from the CDR3 is TGTGCCAGTAGTCCGGGACTCCCTGACTCCGTTCAAGAGACC.

With respect to this clone: The junction does not match germline at one end; this may be a read error. The CDR3 extends 3 residues past the end of the read, so its final part is completed from the germline J gene. This chain links TRBV7-9 with TRBJ1-6, with a tentative D call TRBD1 (5 bases). This CDR3 has 13 amino acids. Germline CDR1 SEHNR, CDR2 FQNEAQ (reference sequence). The CDR3 reads CSSSSGGGAPLHF. The sequenced CDR3 bases are TGTTCCAGCAGCTCGGGGGGTGGTGCACCC.

This clone was seen at least ten times. The read terminates 3 residues before the CDR3 end, so the remaining end is supplied by the germline J gene. The chain combines TRBV5-1 with TRBJ1-5; the match to TRBD1 covers 7 bases. Unmatched junction bases numbered 18, after V lost 10 bases and J lost 2 bases. Germline V gene sequence: CDR1 SGHRS, CDR2 YFSETQ. This CDR3 comprises 17 residues. CDR3: CARLRQGIFRGNQPQHF. The covered CDR3 bases are TGCGCCCGCCTCCGACAGGGAATATTTAGAGGCAATCAGCCC. The full variable domain, its missing parts supplied by reference TRBV5-1 and TRBJ1-5, is KAGVTQTPRYLIKTRGQQVTLSCSPISGHRSVSWYQQTPGQGLQFLFEYFSETQRNKGNFPGRFSGRQFSNSRSEMNVSTLELGDSALYLCARLRQGIFRGNQPQHFGDGTRLSIL.

Concerning this clone itself: The CDR3 goes on 3 residues after the read ends, and that part is filled in from the germline J gene. The V gene is TRBV30, the J gene TRBJ2-5; tentative D call: TRBD1 (6 bases). Trimming left V 2 bases short and J 2 bases short, with 21 bases between. Germline-derived CDR1 and CDR2 are GTSNPN and SVGIG (reference sequence). The CDR3 extends over 17 amino acids. The DNA read from the CDR3 is TGTGCCTGGAGTCGACACCGAAACACAGGGCTACAAGAGACC. Residues: CAWSRHRNTGLQET. The CDR3 as a whole reads CAWSRHRNTGLQETQYF.

With regard to this clone: Coverage ceases 3 residues before the CDR3 finishes, and the germline J gene fills in the end. The gene calls are TRBV18 and TRBJ1-1; no clear D gene. Trimming removed 0 bases from V and 0 bases from J, with 5 bases in between. Germline loops: CDR1 KGHSH, CDR2 LQKENI. The CDR3 sequence is 14 residues long. CDR3 sequence: CASSPPALNTEAFF. The CDR3 bases that were read are TGTGCCAGCTCACCACCAGCACTGAACACTGAA.

The table lists this clone with a few counts. The missing CDR3 end, 3 residues past where the read stops, is filled in from the germline J gene. The chain uses TRBV6-1 and TRBJ2-7; the D is unclear. The CDR3 sequence is 13 residues long. The ends were cut back, 3 bases at V and 3 bases at J, with 9 bases in the middle. The germline gives CDR1 MNHNS, CDR2 SASEGT. CDR3 amino acids: CASSDRQDYEQYF. The part of the CDR3 DNA that was read is TGTGCCAGCAGTGACCGACAAGACTACGAG.

This clone has at least ten counts. The CDR3 end falls 3 residues outside the read, so it is completed with the germline J gene. The genes are TRBV6-2 or TRBV6-3 and TRBJ2-7; 11 bases map to TRBD1. The CDR3 extends over 15 amino acids. V shed 6 bases, J shed 2 bases, and the junction held 6 bases outside the gene matches. Per germline, CDR1 MNHEY and CDR2 SVGEGT. The sequenced part of the CDR3 DNA is TGTGCCAGCAGGCCGGGACAGGGGGAAACCTACGAG. Protein sequence: CASRPGQGETYE. The whole CDR3 region reads CASRPGQGETYEQYF.

This clone was picked up many times. The CDR3 goes on 3 residues after the read ends, and that part is filled in from the germline J gene. V usage is TRBV20-1 and J usage is TRBJ1-2, with D possibly TRBD1 on 6 matching bases. Germline V gives CDR1 DFQATT, CDR2 SNEGSKA (reference sequence). The length of the CDR3 is 14 residues. The sequenced CDR3 bases are TGCAGTGCTAAAACCCCCGGCAGGGGATCAAGC. This encodes CSAKTPGRGSS. In full, the CDR3 is CSAKTPGRGSSYTF.

This clone has ten or more counts. The read is 3 residues too short to cover the CDR3 end, so that end is filled in from the germline J gene. The chain links TRBV7-2 to TRBJ2-7; TRBD1 matches at 7 bases. V lost 4 bases to trimming and J lost 2 bases; unmatched junction nucleotides: 8. CDR3 size: 15 residues. Germline CDR1 SGHTA, CDR2 FQGNSA. The CDR3 bases that were read are TGTGCCAGCAGCTCCCGGGACAGAAGGGCCTACGAG. Its translation is CASSSRDRRAYE. The whole CDR3 sequence is CASSSRDRRAYEQYF. The complete variable domain, with remaining parts taken from reference TRBV7-2 and TRBJ2-7, reads GAGVSQSPSNKVTEKGKDVELRCDPISGHTALYWYRQSLGQGLEFLIYFQGNSAPDKSGLPSDRFSAERTGGSVSTLTIQRTQQEDSAVYLCASSSRDRRAYEQYFGPGTRLTVT.

This clone was seen only a few times. The read ends 3 residues early relative to the CDR3; the germline J gene fills the gap. V usage is TRBV20-1 and J usage is TRBJ2-5; tentative D call: TRBD1 (6 bases). The CDR3 consists of 14 residues. The germline V gene encodes CDR1 DFQATT and CDR2 SNEGSKA (reference sequence). The V end lost 6 bases, the J end lost 0 bases, and 14 bases lay between the germline ends. CDR3 protein: CSAWQGRYQETQYF. CDR3 DNA, as far as it was read: TGCAGTGCGTGGCAGGGGCGGTACCAAGAGACC.

A few counts support this clone. The sequenced fragment ends 3 residues before the CDR3 boundary, so the rest is inferred from the germline J gene. The rearrangement uses TRBV7-2 and TRBJ2-7, with D maybe TRBD2 (6 bases). This CDR3 region has 14 residues. The V and J ends lost 1 base and 1 base respectively, with 8 bases between them. The germline CDR1 and CDR2 sequences are SGHTA and FQGNSA. The sequenced CDR3 bases are TGTGCCAGCAGCTTAGAGCGGGCGTCCTACGAG. Protein sequence: CASSLERASYE. The entire CDR3 protein is CASSLERASYEQYF. The variable domain in full, with the rest retrieved from reference TRBV7-2 and TRBJ2-7, is GAGVSQSPSNKVTEKGKDVELRCDPISGHTALYWYRQSLGQGLEFLIYFQGNSAPDKSGLPSDRFSAERTGGSVSTLTIQRTQQEDSAVYLCASSLERASYEQYFGPGTRLTVT.